A single sample is the source of the 13 T cell receptor beta chains below, sequenced in a study of blood T cells in healthy people across ages. Combining a sample-barcoded 5' primer with a J-beta primer mix, a second PCR ran for roughly 7 to 12 cycles. One entry per CDR3 protein, called by TCRdb with MiXCR from the 5' RACE reads. The data hold more than 900,000 distinct CDR3 sequences, with around 27% observed a single time. Separately, the same data were catalogued under a study of T cells of mothers and their children.

Input material: blood. These receptors were taken from a girl aged 2 to 9 in good health.

This chain links TRBV29-1 with TRBJ2-2; 11 nucleotides agree with TRBD2. CDR3 size: 15 residues. Unmatched junction bases numbered 9, after V lost 6 bases and J lost 6 bases. The germline gives CDR1 SQVTM, CDR2 ANQGSEA. The CDR3, as DNA: TGCAGCGTCGTGATCCTAGCGGGAGGACCCGGGGAGCTGTTTTTT. Translated, it gives CSVVILAGGPGELFF.

This rearrangement joins TRBV7-3 to TRBJ2-3, with D hard to call. V lost 2 bases and J lost 5, with 11 bases in between. The CDR3 sequence is 14 residues long. Germline CDR1 and CDR2: SGHTA and FQGTGA. CDR3 in amino acids: CASSLRATKDTQYF. In DNA, the CDR3 is TGTGCCAGCAGCTTACGGGCCACCAAAGATACGCAGTATTTT.

The rearrangement links TRBV24-1 to TRBJ2-4, with 10 bases that match TRBD1. The trim removed 10 bases at V and 9 bases at J, leaving 8 bases unmatched. Germline CDR1 and CDR2: KGHDR and SFDVKD. CDR3 length: 13 residues. CDR3 protein: CATQGQGFGIQYF. CDR3 sequence (DNA): TGTGCCACGCAGGGACAGGGGTTTGGCATTCAGTACTTC.

The rearrangement uses TRBV28 and TRBJ2-5, with no clear D. CDR1 and CDR2 from the germline V gene are MDHEN and SYDVKM. V shed 5 bases and J shed 3 bases, with 10 bases lying between them. The CDR3 has 13 amino acids. CDR3 DNA: TGTGCCAGCAGTCGGAACCTAAAAGAGACCCAGTACTTC. It translates to CASSRNLKETQYF.

This clonotype has more than one count but fewer than ten. The chain has TRBV29-1 and TRBJ2-1; TRBD1 aligns across 9 bases. V trimming: 6 bases; J trimming: 0 bases; junction bases outside the gene matches: 3. Germline V gene sequence: CDR1 SQVTM, CDR2 ANQGSEA. The CDR3 runs 14 residues. The DNA for the CDR3 is TGCAGCGTCGGGACAGGGAGCTCCTACAATGAGCAGTTCTTC. Amino acids: CSVGTGSSYNEQFF.

This clonotype was recorded a few times. One end of the junction fails to match germline, which may point to a read error. The chain uses TRBV24-1 and TRBJ2-1; 9 bases fit TRBD1. CDR3 length: 15 amino acids. Germline-derived CDR1 and CDR2 are KGHDR and SFDVKD. As DNA, the CDR3 is TGTGCCACCGGTGAGACAGGGGGTACTAACAATGAGCAGTTCTTC. It specifies CATGETGGTNNEQFF.

This clonotype has just a few counts. The V and J genes are TRBV9 and TRBJ2-5; D assignment may be TRBD1 or TRBD2 (6 bases each). The V end was cut by 3 bases, the J end by 11 bases, with 17 bases between. CDR3 size: 13 residues. Germline values: CDR1 SGDLS, CDR2 YYNGEE. As DNA, the CDR3 is TGTGCCAGCAGCGAGGGGGGAAGGTTCGGGCAGTACTTC. It specifies CASSEGGRFGQYF.

There are a few counts of this clonotype. Since a much larger clone is just one base distant, this may be a read error. V usage is TRBV2 and J usage is TRBJ1-1; TRBD1 agrees at 7 bases. CDR1 is SNHLY and CDR2 is FYNNEI in the germline V gene. Germline trimming cut 10 bases from V and 8 bases from J; bases unmatched to any gene: 10. The CDR3 spans 12 residues. The CDR3 here is CANRGPPQEAFF. CDR3 sequence (DNA): TGTGCCAACAGGGGCCCCCCACAAGAAGCTTTCTTT.

This clonotype was picked up a small number of times. The chain links TRBV7-2 to TRBJ2-3; 7 bases map to TRBD2. V trimming: 5 bases; J trimming: 2 bases; junction bases outside the gene matches: 10. CDR1 is SGHTA, CDR2 FQGNSA, per germline. The CDR3 loop spans 16 amino acids. CDR3 protein: CASSPGGGASTDTQYF. CDR3 nucleotides: TGTGCCAGCAGCCCTGGGGGGGGAGCCTCCACAGATACGCAGTATTTT.

The chain combines TRBV5-1 with TRBJ2-5; 7 bases map to TRBD2. This CDR3 contains 15 residues. Germline lookup yields CDR1 SGHRS and CDR2 YFSETQ. The junction had 6 bases not matched to a gene; V was cut back by 3 bases and J by 1 base. The CDR3 sequence is CASSSNGGIQETQYF. CDR3 DNA sequence: TGCGCCAGCAGCTCTAACGGGGGGATCCAAGAGACCCAGTACTTC.

The sample holds a few counts of this clonotype. This chain links TRBV7-9 with TRBJ2-6; D possibly corresponds to TRBD2 (5 bases). V lost 3 bases, J lost 0 bases, and 12 bases lay in between. In germline, CDR1 is SEHNR, CDR2 FQNEAQ (reference sequence). This CDR3 region has 17 residues. As DNA, the CDR3 is TGTGCCAGCAGCTTTGAAGGACTGCTCTCTGGGGCCAACGTCCTGACTTTC. Translation gives CASSFEGLLSGANVLTF. Together with reference TRBV7-9 and TRBJ2-6, the CDR3 gives the full variable domain: DTGVSQNPRHKITKRGQNVTFRCDPISEHNRLYWYRQTLGQGPEFLTYFQNEAQLEKSRLLSDRFSAERPKGSFSTLEIQRTEQGDSAMYLCASSFEGLLSGANVLTFGAGSRLTVL.

The rearrangement joins TRBV29-1 to TRBJ2-5; no firm D call. The J call may be faulty, since TRBJ2-1 better matches the DNA end. The CDR3 extends over 13 amino acids. CDR1 and CDR2 (germline): SQVTM, ANQGSEA. The CDR3 DNA reads as TGCAGCGTCGCCGTGGCGGCTCCGGGTGAGCAGTTCTTC. Encoded protein: CSVAVAAPGEQFF.

This clonotype was counted only a few times. The chain employs TRBV7-8 and TRBJ2-6; tentative D call: TRBD1 (6 bases). The germline V gene encodes CDR1 SGHVS and CDR2 FQNEAQ. V lost 7 bases to trimming and J lost 0 bases, with 13 bases between them. CDR3 length equals 16 residues. The CDR3 DNA reads as TGTGCCAGCACCTCGACAGGAAGCTCTGGGGCCAACGTCCTGACTTTC. Its translation: CASTSTGSSGANVLTF.